These T cell receptor beta chains were read from a single sample in a study of T cell responses to AZD1222 COVID-19 vaccine. The assay was immunoSEQ multiplex PCR, and TCRdb's table has in-frame clones only and misses some. The sample includes roughly 70,000 clones, about 88% seen only once; the top ten take around a sixth. The starting material was peripheral blood, obtained on day 0 of AZD1222 vaccination. The receptors were gathered from an adult in good health. The CDR3 runs from the conserved cysteine through the conserved F or W. A D gene is named only where the DNA matches it firmly. Clone size is given for some rows only: seen once, a few or many times, or a class if the clone is expanded.

abundance: once; v_gene: TRBV25-1; j_gene: TRBJ1-1; d_gene: -; CDR3nt: TGTGCCAGCAGCTCACACGTGAACACTGAAGCTTTCTTT; CDR3aa: CASSSHVNTEAFF
abundance: -; v_gene: TRBV5-6; j_gene: TRBJ2-5; d_gene: -; CDR3nt: TGTGCCAGCAGCCGAGGGGAGAAGGGAGAGACCCAGTACTTC; CDR3aa: CASSRGEKGETQYF
abundance: -; v_gene: TRBV15; j_gene: TRBJ2-3; d_gene: -; CDR3nt: TGTGCCACCAGCGCCAGGGGGGGCGACACAGATACGCAGTATTTT; CDR3aa: CATSARGGDTDTQYF
abundance: few; v_gene: TRBV7-2; j_gene: TRBJ2-7; d_gene: -; CDR3nt: TGTGCCAGCAGCGCCGTGAGCGGCTACGAGCAGTACTTC; CDR3aa: CASSAVSGYEQYF
abundance: -; v_gene: TRBV7-6; j_gene: TRBJ2-2; d_gene: -; CDR3nt: TGTGCCAGCTTCCCCATGAGGGGAGTTATTACCGGGGAGCTGTTTTTT; CDR3aa: CASFPMRGVITGELFF
abundance: medium-sized; v_gene: TRBV13; j_gene: TRBJ2-7; d_gene: -; CDR3nt: TGTGCCAGCAGCTTAGGTACGGTGGGAAACGAGCAGTACTTC; CDR3aa: CASSLGTVGNEQYF
abundance: once; v_gene: TRBV28; j_gene: TRBJ1-1; d_gene: -; CDR3nt: TGTGCCAGCACGCTCATCCCCTCGAACACTGAAGCTTTCTTT; CDR3aa: CASTLIPSNTEAFF
abundance: -; v_gene: TRBV7-2; j_gene: TRBJ1-5; d_gene: -; CDR3nt: TGTGCCAGCAGCCTTACCCCAGGGACCAATCAGCCCCAGCATTTT; CDR3aa: CASSLTPGTNQPQHF
abundance: -; v_gene: TRBV10-3; j_gene: TRBJ2-5; d_gene: TRBD1; CDR3nt: TGTGCCATCAGCCTCGGACAGGGAGAGACCCAGTACTTC; CDR3aa: CAISLGQGETQYF
abundance: -; v_gene: TRBV3-1/TRBV3-2; j_gene: TRBJ1-2; d_gene: -; CDR3nt: TGTGCCAGCAGTCTCGGAGAAGGTGTCTATGGCTACACCTTC; CDR3aa: CASSLGEGVYGYTF
abundance: once; v_gene: TRBV15; j_gene: TRBJ1-4; d_gene: -; CDR3nt: TGTGCCACCAGCAGAAGCCGGGCCCTTGGGGAAAAACTGTTTTTT; CDR3aa: CATSRSRALGEKLFF
abundance: -; v_gene: TRBV4-1; j_gene: TRBJ2-2; d_gene: -; CDR3nt: TGCGCCAGCAGCCACAACACCGGGGAGCTGTTTTTT; CDR3aa: CASSHNTGELFF